The rows below give T cell receptor beta chains drawn from one sample of a study of T-cell reconstitution after alpha-beta-depleted transplantation in children. TCRdb redid the calling of the PCR reads with MiXCR, one entry per CDR3 protein. The sample consists of about 130,000 distinct CDR3 sequences, about 9.5% of them appearing once. The sequencing here drew on PBMCs, mostly from graft donor cells, taken 180 days after TCRalphabeta/CD19-depleted stem cell transplant. These receptors were collected from a girl younger than two who had a stem cell transplant for combined immunodeficiency, so the T cells may come from the graft donor. CDR3s leave out the opening cysteine and the closing phenylalanine or tryptophan. Fields, in order: J gene, V gene, CDR3 length, CDR3 protein.

j_call: TRBJ2-1
v_call: TRBV4-3
cdr3_length: 14
cdr3_aa: ASSQDLLAGWDEQF

j_call: TRBJ2-5
v_call: TRBV7-2
cdr3_length: 13
cdr3_aa: ASSLAGGGAETQY

j_call: TRBJ2-4
v_call: TRBV29-1
cdr3_length: 10
cdr3_aa: SVGAARNIQY

j_call: TRBJ2-1
v_call: TRBV7-9
cdr3_length: 13
cdr3_aa: ASSFRDRENNEQF

j_call: TRBJ2-7
v_call: TRBV7-8
cdr3_length: 13
cdr3_aa: ASSSTGDSSYEQY

j_call: TRBJ2-7
v_call: TRBV20-1
cdr3_length: 11
cdr3_aa: SARGVLPYEQY

j_call: TRBJ1-1
v_call: TRBV18
cdr3_length: 13
cdr3_aa: ASSPPLGANTEAF

j_call: TRBJ2-1
v_call: TRBV20-1
cdr3_length: 13
cdr3_aa: SASAAGGFYNEQF

j_call: TRBJ2-6
v_call: TRBV5-6
cdr3_length: 15
cdr3_aa: ASSFGTALSGANVLT

j_call: TRBJ1-1
v_call: TRBV4-3
cdr3_length: 15
cdr3_aa: ASSQDFPILWDTEAF

j_call: TRBJ1-1
v_call: TRBV5-1
cdr3_length: 13
cdr3_aa: ASSLGQGTPAEAF

j_call: TRBJ2-7
v_call: TRBV20-1
cdr3_length: 11
cdr3_aa: SARDGSSYEQY

j_call: TRBJ2-5
v_call: TRBV5-6
cdr3_length: 14
cdr3_aa: ASSAGPQGSQETQY

j_call: TRBJ1-1
v_call: TRBV28
cdr3_length: 13
cdr3_aa: ASSLPGAENTEAF

j_call: TRBJ2-1
v_call: TRBV10-3
cdr3_length: 11
cdr3_aa: AIAWAGSNEQF

j_call: TRBJ1-5
v_call: TRBV12-3/TRBV12-4
cdr3_length: 12
cdr3_aa: ASSLRGRRQPQH

j_call: TRBJ2-1
v_call: TRBV20-1
cdr3_length: 12
cdr3_aa: SAYSGRATNEQF

j_call: TRBJ2-1
v_call: TRBV27
cdr3_length: 17
cdr3_aa: ASSLLARFGAGVYNEQF

j_call: TRBJ1-2
v_call: TRBV7-2
cdr3_length: 16
cdr3_aa: ASSLAYSGPSGTGAFT

j_call: TRBJ2-2
v_call: TRBV12-3/TRBV12-4
cdr3_length: 11
cdr3_aa: ASNRGGAGELF

j_call: TRBJ1-2
v_call: TRBV12-3/TRBV12-4
cdr3_length: 9
cdr3_aa: ASSWGESYT

j_call: TRBJ1-5
v_call: TRBV5-8
cdr3_length: 14
cdr3_aa: ASSLATVASNQPQH

j_call: TRBJ2-3
v_call: TRBV20-1
cdr3_length: 10
cdr3_aa: SAREDTDTQY

j_call: TRBJ2-3
v_call: TRBV6-1
cdr3_length: 12
cdr3_aa: ASSILLRTDTQY

j_call: TRBJ2-7
v_call: TRBV5-1
cdr3_length: 13
cdr3_aa: ASSFGGAVAYEQY

j_call: TRBJ2-2
v_call: TRBV12-3/TRBV12-4
cdr3_length: 13
cdr3_aa: ASRLGTVNTGELF

j_call: TRBJ2-7
v_call: TRBV20-1
cdr3_length: 11
cdr3_aa: SARTLRDYEQY

j_call: TRBJ2-7
v_call: TRBV29-1
cdr3_length: 11
cdr3_aa: SVGRTLSYEQY

j_call: TRBJ2-3
v_call: TRBV5-4
cdr3_length: 10
cdr3_aa: ASSPGTSGLY

j_call: TRBJ2-3
v_call: TRBV20-1
cdr3_length: 14
cdr3_aa: SAREDEGPGTDTQY

j_call: TRBJ2-7
v_call: TRBV20-1
cdr3_length: 12
cdr3_aa: SARDRQATYEQY

j_call: TRBJ1-2
v_call: TRBV29-1
cdr3_length: 11
cdr3_aa: SVAREESYGYT

j_call: TRBJ2-2
v_call: TRBV6-5
cdr3_length: 15
cdr3_aa: ASSSQRGARRNNTLF

j_call: TRBJ2-6
v_call: TRBV5-1
cdr3_length: 15
cdr3_aa: ASSFGDRGTGANVLT

j_call: TRBJ2-1
v_call: TRBV12-3/TRBV12-4
cdr3_length: 13
cdr3_aa: AIRFIGPGRDEQF